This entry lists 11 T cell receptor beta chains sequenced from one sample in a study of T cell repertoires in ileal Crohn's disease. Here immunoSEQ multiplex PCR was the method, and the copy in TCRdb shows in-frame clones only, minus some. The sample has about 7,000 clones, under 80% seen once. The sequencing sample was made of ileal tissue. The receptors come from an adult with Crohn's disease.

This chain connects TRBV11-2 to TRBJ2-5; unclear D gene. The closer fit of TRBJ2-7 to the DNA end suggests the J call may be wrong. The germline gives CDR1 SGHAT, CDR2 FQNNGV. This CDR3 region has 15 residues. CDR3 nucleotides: TGTGCCAGCAGCTCAGATCCAGTGGACTCCTACGAGCAGTACTTC. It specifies CASSSDPVDSYEQYF.

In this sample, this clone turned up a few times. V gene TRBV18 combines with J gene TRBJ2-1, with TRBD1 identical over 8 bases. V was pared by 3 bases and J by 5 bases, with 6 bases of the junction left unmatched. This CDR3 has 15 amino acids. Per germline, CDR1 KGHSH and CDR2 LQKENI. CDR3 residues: CASSPDRVVNNEQFF. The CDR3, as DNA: TGTGCCAGCTCACCGGACAGGGTAGTAAACAATGAGCAGTTCTTC.

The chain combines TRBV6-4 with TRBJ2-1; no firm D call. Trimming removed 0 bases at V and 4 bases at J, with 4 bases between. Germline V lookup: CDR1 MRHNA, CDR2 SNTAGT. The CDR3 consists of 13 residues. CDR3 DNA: TGTGCCAGCAGTGACTCATATTACAATGAGCAGTTCTTC. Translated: CASSDSYYNEQFF.

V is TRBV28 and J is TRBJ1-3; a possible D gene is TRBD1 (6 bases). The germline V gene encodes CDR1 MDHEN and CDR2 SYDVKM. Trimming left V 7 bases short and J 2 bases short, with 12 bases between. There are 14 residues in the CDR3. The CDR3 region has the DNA TGTGCCAGCATCTTAGGGGGAGCTGGAAACACCATATATTTT. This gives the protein CASILGGAGNTIYF. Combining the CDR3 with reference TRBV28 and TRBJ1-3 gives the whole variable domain DVKVTQSSRYLVKRTGEKVFLECVQDMDHENMFWYRQDPGLGLRLIYFSYDVKMKEKGDIPEGYSVSREKKERFSLILESASTNQTSMYLCASILGGAGNTIYFGEGSWLTVV.

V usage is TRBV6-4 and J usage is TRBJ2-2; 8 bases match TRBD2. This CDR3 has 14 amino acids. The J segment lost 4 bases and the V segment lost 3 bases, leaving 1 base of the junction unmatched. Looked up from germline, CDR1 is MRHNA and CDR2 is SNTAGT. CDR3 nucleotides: TGTGCCAGCAGTGAGGGGACTAGCACCGGGGAGCTGTTTTTT. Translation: CASSEGTSTGELFF.

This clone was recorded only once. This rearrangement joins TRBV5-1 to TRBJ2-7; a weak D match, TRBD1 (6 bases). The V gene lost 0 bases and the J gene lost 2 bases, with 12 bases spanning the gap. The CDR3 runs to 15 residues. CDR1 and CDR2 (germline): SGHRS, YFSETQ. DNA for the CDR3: TGCGCCAGCAGCTTGGCCCGGGACATTCCCTACGAGCAGTACTTC. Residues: CASSLARDIPYEQYF.

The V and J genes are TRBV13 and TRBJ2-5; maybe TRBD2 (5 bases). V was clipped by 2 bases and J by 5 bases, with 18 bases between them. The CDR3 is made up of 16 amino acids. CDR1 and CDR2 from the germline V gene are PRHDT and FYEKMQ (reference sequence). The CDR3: CASSLRVGPGWETQYF. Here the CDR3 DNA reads TGTGCCAGCAGCTTAAGGGTCGGCCCGGGGTGGGAGACCCAGTACTTC.

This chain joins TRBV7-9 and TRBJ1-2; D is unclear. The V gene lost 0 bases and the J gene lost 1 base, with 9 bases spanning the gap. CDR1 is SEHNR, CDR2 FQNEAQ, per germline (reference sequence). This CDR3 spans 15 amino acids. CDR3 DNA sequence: TGTGCCAGCAGCTTAGCCGCGGACTTTAACTATGGCTACACCTTC. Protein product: CASSLAADFNYGYTF. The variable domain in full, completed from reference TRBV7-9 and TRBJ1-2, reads DTGVSQNPRHKITKRGQNVTFRCDPISEHNRLYWYRQTLGQGPEFLTYFQNEAQLEKSRLLSDRFSAERPKGSFSTLEIQRTEQGDSAMYLCASSLAADFNYGYTFGSGTRLTVV.

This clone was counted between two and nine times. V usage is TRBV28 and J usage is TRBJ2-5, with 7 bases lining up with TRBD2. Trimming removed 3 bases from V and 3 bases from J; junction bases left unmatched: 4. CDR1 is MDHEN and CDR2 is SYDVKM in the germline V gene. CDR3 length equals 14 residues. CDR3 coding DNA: TGTGCCAGCAGTTTTATGGGGAGGGAAGAGACCCAGTACTTC. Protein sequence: CASSFMGREETQYF.

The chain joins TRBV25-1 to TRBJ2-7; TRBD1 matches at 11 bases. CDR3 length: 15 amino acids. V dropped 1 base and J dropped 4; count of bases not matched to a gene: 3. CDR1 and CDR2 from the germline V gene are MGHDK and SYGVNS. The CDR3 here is CASSEFGTGGYEQYF. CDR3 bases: TGTGCCAGCAGTGAATTTGGGACAGGGGGATACGAGCAGTACTTC.

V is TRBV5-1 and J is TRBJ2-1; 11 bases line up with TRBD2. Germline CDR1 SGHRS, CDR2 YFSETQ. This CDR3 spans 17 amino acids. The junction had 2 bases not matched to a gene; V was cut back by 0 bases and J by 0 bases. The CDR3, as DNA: TGCGCCAGCAGCTTGGGGACTAGCGGGTACTCCTACAATGAGCAGTTCTTC. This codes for CASSLGTSGYSYNEQFF. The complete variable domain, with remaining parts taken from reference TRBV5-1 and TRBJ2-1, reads KAGVTQTPRYLIKTRGQQVTLSCSPISGHRSVSWYQQTPGQGLQFLFEYFSETQRNKGNFPGRFSGRQFSNSRSEMNVSTLELGDSALYLCASSLGTSGYSYNEQFFGPGTRLTVL.